This T cell receptor (beta chain) was sequenced during a study of blood T cell repertoires in COVID-19. The wider study: Specimens from acute and convalescent COVID-19 originated in the United States, Italy and Spain. Sources were T cells, B-cell-depleted T cells, or PBMCs; the material itself was cDNA or gDNA.

Original handling: Amplifying reference gene primers gave estimates of nucleated cell counts. Produced via immunoSEQ multiplex PCR; TCRdb's table is partial and in-frame only. V and J calls plus clone size are reproduced from that table; the DNA served to infer D and trimming. The profile shows hundreds of thousands of clones, roughly 85% of them singletons. This CDR3 contains 15 residues. Germline loops: CDR1 MNHEY, CDR2 SMNVEV (reference sequence). V lost 4 bases to trimming and J lost 4 bases, with 17 bases between them. The sample taken for sequencing was peripheral blood. The chain combines TRBV27 with TRBJ2-7, with a tentative D call TRBD1 (8 bases). The source of this sequence is a man aged 18 to 30 with active or convalescent COVID-19. The CDR3: CASSSIQGGFYEQYF. The CDR3 DNA reads as TGTGCCAGCAGTTCTATACAGGGGGGGTTTTACGAGCAGTACTTC.